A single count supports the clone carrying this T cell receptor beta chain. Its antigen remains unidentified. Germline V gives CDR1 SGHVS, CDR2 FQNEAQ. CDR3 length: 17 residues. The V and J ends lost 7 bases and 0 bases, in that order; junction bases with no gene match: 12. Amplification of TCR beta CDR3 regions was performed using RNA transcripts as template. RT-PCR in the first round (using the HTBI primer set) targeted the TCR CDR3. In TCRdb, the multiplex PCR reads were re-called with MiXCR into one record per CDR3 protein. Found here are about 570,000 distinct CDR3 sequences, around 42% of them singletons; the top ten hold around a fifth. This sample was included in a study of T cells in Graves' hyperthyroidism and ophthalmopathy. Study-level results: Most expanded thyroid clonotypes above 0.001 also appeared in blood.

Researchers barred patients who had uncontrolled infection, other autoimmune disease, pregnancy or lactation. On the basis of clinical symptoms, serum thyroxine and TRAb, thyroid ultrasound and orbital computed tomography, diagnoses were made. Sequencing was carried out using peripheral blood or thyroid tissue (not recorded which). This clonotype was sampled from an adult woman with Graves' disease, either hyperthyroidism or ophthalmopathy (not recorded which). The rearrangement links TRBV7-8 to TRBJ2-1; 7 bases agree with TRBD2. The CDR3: CASTHRDYSNSYNEQFF. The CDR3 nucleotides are TGTGCCAGCACTCACCGGGACTACTCTAACTCCTACAATGAGCAGTTCTTC. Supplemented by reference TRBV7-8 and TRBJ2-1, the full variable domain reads GAGVSQSPRYKVAKRGQDVALRCDPISGHVSLFWYQQALGQGPEFLTYFQNEAQLDKSGLPSDRFFAERPEGSVSTLKIQRTQQEDSAVYLCASTHRDYSNSYNEQFFGPGTRLTVL.